One sample yielded the 13 T cell receptor beta chains listed below, sequenced in a study of T cells in Graves' hyperthyroidism and ophthalmopathy. RNA transcripts provided the source from which TCR beta CDR3 regions were amplified. In the first-round RT-PCR of the TCR CDR3, the HTBI primer set was used. TCRdb recomputed calls from the multiplex PCR reads with MiXCR, one row per CDR3 protein. Here the sample spans 380,000 or so distinct CDR3 sequences, around an eighth being singletons. The sample consisted of blood. These receptors all stem from a man aged 25-45 years with Graves' hyperthyroidism that later progressed to Graves' ophthalmopathy.

In its sample, this clonotype was seen many times. The genes are TRBV7-8 and TRBJ1-5; a possible D gene is TRBD1 (6 bases). Deletions cut 5 bases from V and 4 bases from J, with 9 bases between. This CDR3 comprises 13 residues. Germline V gene lookup returns CDR1 SGHVS and CDR2 FQNEAQ. The CDR3: CASSRQENQPQHF. The CDR3 coding sequence is TGTGCCAGCAGCAGACAGGAAAATCAGCCCCAGCATTTT.

The genes are TRBV10-3 and TRBJ1-1, with 8 bases matching TRBD1. This CDR3 has 13 amino acids. Trimming took 10 bases from V and 4 from J; bases not matched to a gene: 8. Germline CDR1 ENHRY, CDR2 SYGVKD. The CDR3 bases are TGTGCCAGTGAGGGACAGGACTTCACTGAAGCTTTCTTT. Protein product: CASEGQDFTEAFF.

The sample holds a few counts of this clonotype. Possible read error: a much larger clone is one base away. The rearrangement links TRBV28 to TRBJ1-1, with TRBD1 matching over 7 bases. The CDR3 sequence is 16 residues long. From germline, CDR1 is MDHEN and CDR2 SYDVKM. V was clipped by 1 base and J by 4 bases; unmatched bases: 9. The CDR3 coding sequence is TGTGCCAGCAGTTTATCTCAGGGGGTGCGATGCACTGAAGCTTTCTTT. It yields the protein CASSLSQGVRCTEAFF.

V gene TRBV6-1 combines with J gene TRBJ1-6, with 9 bases that match TRBD1. This CDR3 spans 14 amino acids. Germline V gene lookup returns CDR1 MNHNS and CDR2 SASEGT. V gave up 6 bases and J gave up 8 bases; unmatched junction bases: 5. For the CDR3, the DNA is TGTGCCAGCAGGGGGACAGGGAGATATTCACCCCTCCACTTT. Translation: CASRGTGRYSPLHF.

In this sample, this clonotype turned up a few times. With a much larger clone just one base away, this may be a read error. The chain is built from TRBV20-1 and TRBJ2-1; the D gene is possibly TRBD1 (6 bases). Germline V gene sequence: CDR1 DFQATT, CDR2 SNEGSKA (reference sequence). CDR3 size: 16 residues. The DNA of the CDR3 is TGCGGTGCTAGAGATCTTAAGGACAGTCCGAGCAATGAGCAGTTCTTC. Protein: CGARDLKDSPSNEQFF.

This clonotype appeared many times. The chain joins TRBV11-2 to TRBJ1-6; TRBD1 matches at 8 bases. From germline, CDR1 is SGHAT and CDR2 FQNNGV. The CDR3 spans 15 residues. Trimming removed 5 bases from V and 5 bases from J; junction bases left unmatched: 5. The CDR3 protein is CASSAHRGNNSPLHF. The CDR3 nucleotides are TGTGCCAGCAGCGCCCACAGGGGGAATAATTCACCCCTCCACTTT.

V is TRBV6-5 and J is TRBJ1-5; 9 positions agree with TRBD1. The V segment lost 6 bases and the J segment 8 bases; nucleotides outside the gene matches: 11. The CDR3 runs to 15 residues. Germline lookup yields CDR1 MNHEY and CDR2 SVGAGI. The CDR3: CASSSGQGRREPQHF. In DNA form, the CDR3 reads TGTGCCAGCAGCTCGGGACAGGGAAGGCGGGAGCCCCAGCATTTT.

The V call is TRBV28, the J call TRBJ2-1; no clear D. CDR1 is MDHEN, CDR2 SYDVKM, per germline. V was clipped by 3 bases and J by 8 bases, with 8 bases between them. This CDR3 has 12 amino acids. The CDR3 protein is CASSLLGYEQFF. The DNA of the CDR3 is TGTGCCAGCAGTTTGTTGGGATATGAGCAGTTCTTC.

In this sample, this clonotype turned up many times. The chain combines TRBV28 with TRBJ2-7, with D maybe TRBD2 (7 bases). The length of the CDR3 is 15 residues. CDR1 is MDHEN, CDR2 SYDVKM, per germline. Between the trimmed V and J ends, which lost 7 bases and 6 bases, there was a span of 22 bases. The CDR3 region is CASKGGGGHRGEQYF. The CDR3 bases are TGTGCCAGCAAGGGGGGCGGGGGACATCGAGGCGAGCAGTACTTC.

This clonotype was observed many times. V gene TRBV11-1 combines with J gene TRBJ2-2; 7 bases are shared with TRBD2. The CDR3 length is 14 residues. V lost 3 bases and J lost 5; bases outside the gene matches: 3. CDR1 and CDR2 (germline): SGHAT, FQDESV (reference sequence). The CDR3 is CASSLGGPTGELFF. The CDR3 DNA reads as TGTGCCAGCAGCTTGGGAGGGCCGACCGGGGAGCTGTTTTTT.

This sequence joins TRBV6-5 and TRBJ2-3, with TRBD2 as a possible D gene (5 bases). Germline V CDR1 and CDR2: MNHEY, SVGAGI. This CDR3 comprises 15 residues. V gave up 3 bases and J gave up 4 bases, with 14 bases separating them. The CDR3 spells CASSYGSLHPDTQYF. The CDR3 nucleotides are TGTGCCAGCAGTTATGGGAGTTTACACCCAGATACGCAGTATTTT.

There are many counts of this clonotype. Here the CDR3 DNA reads TGTGCCAGCAGCTTAGAACCGGTGGGGAACACTGAAGCTTTCTTT. Its protein product is CASSLEPVGNTEAFF. This chain joins TRBV11-2 and TRBJ1-1, with D unresolved. The CDR3 extends over 15 amino acids. V lost 0 bases and J 1 base, leaving 9 bases between the germline ends. The germline V gene has CDR1 SGHAT and CDR2 FQNNGV.

This clonotype was seen ten or more times. The chain combines TRBV7-8 with TRBJ2-5; D may be TRBD1 (6 bases). CDR1 is SGHVS and CDR2 is FQNEAQ in the germline V gene. V shed 5 bases and J shed 1 base, with 8 bases lying between them. The CDR3 has 13 residues. The CDR3 reads CASSRDIQETQYF. Here the CDR3 DNA reads TGTGCCAGCAGCCGGGACATCCAAGAGACCCAGTACTTC. Full variable domain (rest looked up from reference TRBV7-8 and TRBJ2-5): GAGVSQSPRYKVAKRGQDVALRCDPISGHVSLFWYQQALGQGPEFLTYFQNEAQLDKSGLPSDRFFAERPEGSVSTLKIQRTQQEDSAVYLCASSRDIQETQYFGPGTRLLVL.